This T cell receptor (beta chain) is drawn from a study of cytomegalovirus exposure and HLA in healthy donors. About the study: Drawn from HLA-typed donors, approximately 85 million unique TCRs were held in an early data release.

The CDR3 covers 14 residues. Looked up from germline, CDR1 is LNHDA and CDR2 is SQIVND (reference sequence). Trimming left V 7 bases short and J 1 base short, with 13 bases between. Primers included in the PCR were 60 Vbeta and 13 Jbeta primers. Sequencing used immunoSEQ multiplex PCR; TCRdb keeps in-frame clones, though not all of them. The sample consists of over 150,000 clones, about 90% of them appearing once. The chain recombines TRBV19 with TRBJ1-1, with D possibly matching TRBD1 (6 bases). This TCR came from a girl under three years old in good health and CMV-seronegative. Sequencing input: PBMCs. The CDR3 DNA follows: TGTGCCAGTACGGATACAGGGAAGAACACTGAAGCTTTCTTT. Protein product: CASTDTGKNTEAFF.